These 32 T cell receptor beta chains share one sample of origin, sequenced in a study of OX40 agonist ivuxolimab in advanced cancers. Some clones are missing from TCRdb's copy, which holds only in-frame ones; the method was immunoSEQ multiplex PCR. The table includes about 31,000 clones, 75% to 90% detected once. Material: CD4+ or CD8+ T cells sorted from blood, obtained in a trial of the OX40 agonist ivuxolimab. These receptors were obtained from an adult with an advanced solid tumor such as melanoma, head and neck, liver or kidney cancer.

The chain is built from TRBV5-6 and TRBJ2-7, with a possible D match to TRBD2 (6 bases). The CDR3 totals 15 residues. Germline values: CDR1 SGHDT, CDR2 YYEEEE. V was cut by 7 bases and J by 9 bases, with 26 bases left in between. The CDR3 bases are TGTGCCAGCCGCGAAGGTCATCGGGAGAGTAGCGGGCAGTACTTC. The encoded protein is CASREGHRESSGQYF.

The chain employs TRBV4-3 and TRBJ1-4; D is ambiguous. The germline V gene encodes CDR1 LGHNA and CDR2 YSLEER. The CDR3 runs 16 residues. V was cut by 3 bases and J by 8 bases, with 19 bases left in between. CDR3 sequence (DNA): TGCGCCAGCAGCCAGTACTCGCGGTCGGTTCGGGAAAAACTGTTTTTT. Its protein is CASSQYSRSVREKLFF.

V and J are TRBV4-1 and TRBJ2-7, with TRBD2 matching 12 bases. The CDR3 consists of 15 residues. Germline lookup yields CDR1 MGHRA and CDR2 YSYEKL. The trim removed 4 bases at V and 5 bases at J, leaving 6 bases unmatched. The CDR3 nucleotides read TGCGCCAGCAGCCGGGCAGGACTAGCGGGAAACGAGCAGTACTTC. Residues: CASSRAGLAGNEQYF.

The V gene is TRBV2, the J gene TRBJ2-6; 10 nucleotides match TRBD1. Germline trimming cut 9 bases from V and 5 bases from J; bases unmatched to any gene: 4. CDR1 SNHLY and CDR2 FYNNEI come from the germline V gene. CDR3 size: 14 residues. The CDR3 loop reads CASGTGERANVLTF. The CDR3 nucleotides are TGTGCCAGTGGGACAGGGGAGCGGGCCAACGTCCTGACTTTC.

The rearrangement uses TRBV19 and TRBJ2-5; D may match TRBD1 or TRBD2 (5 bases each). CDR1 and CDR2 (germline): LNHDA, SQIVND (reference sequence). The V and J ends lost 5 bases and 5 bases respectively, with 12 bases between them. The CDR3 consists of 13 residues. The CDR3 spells CASSGTGWETQYF. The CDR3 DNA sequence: TGTGCCAGTAGTGGGACCGGCTGGGAGACCCAGTACTTC.

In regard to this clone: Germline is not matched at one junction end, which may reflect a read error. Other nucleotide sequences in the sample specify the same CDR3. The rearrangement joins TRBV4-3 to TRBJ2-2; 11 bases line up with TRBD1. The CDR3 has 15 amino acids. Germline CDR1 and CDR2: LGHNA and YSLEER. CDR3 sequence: CASSLDRGLTGELFF. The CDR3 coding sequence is TGCGCCAGTAGCCTGGACAGGGGGCTTACCGGGGAGCTGTTTTTT.

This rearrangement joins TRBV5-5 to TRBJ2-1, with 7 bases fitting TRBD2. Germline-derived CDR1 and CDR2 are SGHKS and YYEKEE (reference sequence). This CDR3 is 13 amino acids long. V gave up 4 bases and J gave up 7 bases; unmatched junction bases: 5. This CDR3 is CASSPWEGNEQFF. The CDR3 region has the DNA TGTGCCAGCAGCCCATGGGAGGGGAATGAGCAGTTCTTC.

CDR3 sequence reads: CASSQDRDSYNEQFF. The CDR3 DNA reads as TGTGCCAGCAGCCAGGACAGGGACTCCTACAATGAGCAGTTCTTC. This chain joins TRBV5-4 and TRBJ2-1, with 8 bases aligning to TRBD1. The CDR3 length is 15 residues. Unmatched junction bases numbered 3, after V lost 4 bases and J lost 0 bases. Germline V CDR1 and CDR2: SGHNT, YYREEE (reference sequence).

The DNA for the CDR3 is TGTGCCAGCAGTCACGGACAGGGGGCATACGAGCAGTACTTC. Protein product: CASSHGQGAYEQYF. The gene calls are TRBV27 and TRBJ2-7; 11 nucleotides agree with TRBD1. Germline lookup yields CDR1 MNHEY and CDR2 SMNVEV (reference sequence). The CDR3 totals 14 residues. The J segment lost 4 bases and the V segment lost 5 bases, leaving 4 bases of the junction unmatched.

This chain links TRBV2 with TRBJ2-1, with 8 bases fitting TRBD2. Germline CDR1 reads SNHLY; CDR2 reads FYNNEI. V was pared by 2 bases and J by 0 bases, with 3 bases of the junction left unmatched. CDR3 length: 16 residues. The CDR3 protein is CASSEIAGSSYNEQFF. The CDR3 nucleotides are TGTGCCAGCAGTGAAATAGCGGGAAGCTCCTACAATGAGCAGTTCTTC.

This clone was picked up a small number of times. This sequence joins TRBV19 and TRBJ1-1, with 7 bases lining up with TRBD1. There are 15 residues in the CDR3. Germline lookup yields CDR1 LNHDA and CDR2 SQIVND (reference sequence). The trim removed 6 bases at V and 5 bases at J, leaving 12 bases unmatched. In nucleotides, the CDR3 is TGTGCCAGTAGCCTAGGGCAGGGGGTGCGTACTGAAGCTTTCTTT. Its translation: CASSLGQGVRTEAFF.

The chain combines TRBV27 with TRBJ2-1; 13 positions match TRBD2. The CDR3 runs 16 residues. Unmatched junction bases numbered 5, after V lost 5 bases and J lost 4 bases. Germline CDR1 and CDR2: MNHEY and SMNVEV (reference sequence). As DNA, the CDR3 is TGTGCCAGCAGTAGCGGGACTAGCGGGACGTACAATGAGCAGTTCTTC. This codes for CASSSGTSGTYNEQFF.

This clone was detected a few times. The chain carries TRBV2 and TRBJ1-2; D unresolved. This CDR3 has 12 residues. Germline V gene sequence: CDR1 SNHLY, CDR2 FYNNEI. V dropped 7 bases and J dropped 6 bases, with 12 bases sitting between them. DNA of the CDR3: TGTGCCAGCACTAAACCAAGAGATGGCTACACCTTC. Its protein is CASTKPRDGYTF. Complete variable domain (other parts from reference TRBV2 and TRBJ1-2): EPEVTQTPSHQVTQMGQEVILRCVPISNHLYFYWYRQILGQKVEFLVSFYNNEISEKSEIFDDQFSVERPDGSNFTLKIRSTKLEDSAMYFCASTKPRDGYTFGSGTRLTVV.

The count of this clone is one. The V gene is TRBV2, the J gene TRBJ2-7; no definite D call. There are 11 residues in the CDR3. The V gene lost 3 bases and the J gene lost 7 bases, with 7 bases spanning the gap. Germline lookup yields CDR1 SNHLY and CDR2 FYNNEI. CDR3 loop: CASSDAREQYF. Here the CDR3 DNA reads TGTGCCAGCAGTGACGCCAGGGAGCAGTACTTC.

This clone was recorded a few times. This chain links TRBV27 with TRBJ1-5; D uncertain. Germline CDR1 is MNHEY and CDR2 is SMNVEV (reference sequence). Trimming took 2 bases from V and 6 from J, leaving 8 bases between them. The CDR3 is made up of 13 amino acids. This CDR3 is CASSLATAQPQHF. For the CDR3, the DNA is TGTGCCAGCAGTTTAGCGACCGCTCAGCCCCAGCATTTT.

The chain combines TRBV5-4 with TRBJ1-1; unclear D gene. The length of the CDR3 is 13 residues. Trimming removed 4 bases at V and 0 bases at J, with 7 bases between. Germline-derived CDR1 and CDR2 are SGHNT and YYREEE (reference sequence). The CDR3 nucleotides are TGTGCCAGCAGCCTAACAATGAACACTGAAGCTTTCTTT. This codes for CASSLTMNTEAFF.

The DNA of the CDR3 is TGTGCTAGTGGTTTCAGTCGGGACAGGGACACCGGGGAGCTGTTTTTT. Residues: CASGFSRDRDTGELFF. This chain links TRBV12-5 with TRBJ2-2; TRBD1 agrees at 9 bases. Per the germline V gene, CDR1 is LGHNT and CDR2 is FRNRAP. The CDR3 loop spans 16 amino acids. V lost 3 bases to trimming and J lost 3 bases; unmatched junction nucleotides: 5.

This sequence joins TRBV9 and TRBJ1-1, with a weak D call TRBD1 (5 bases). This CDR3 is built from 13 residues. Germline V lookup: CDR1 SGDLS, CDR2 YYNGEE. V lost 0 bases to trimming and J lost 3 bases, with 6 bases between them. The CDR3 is CASSVGGDTEAFF. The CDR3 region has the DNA TGTGCCAGCAGCGTAGGGGGGGACACTGAAGCTTTCTTT.

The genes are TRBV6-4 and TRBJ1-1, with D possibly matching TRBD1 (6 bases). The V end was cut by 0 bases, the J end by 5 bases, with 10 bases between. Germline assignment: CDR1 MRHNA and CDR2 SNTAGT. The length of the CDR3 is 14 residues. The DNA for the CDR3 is TGTGCCAGCAGTGACTCAGAGGGGGGAACTGAAGCTTTCTTT. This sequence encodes CASSDSEGGTEAFF.

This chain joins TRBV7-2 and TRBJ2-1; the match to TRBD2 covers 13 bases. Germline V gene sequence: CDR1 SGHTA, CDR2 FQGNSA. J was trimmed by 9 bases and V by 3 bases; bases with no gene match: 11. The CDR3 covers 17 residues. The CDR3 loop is CASSFPGVGLAGIEQFF. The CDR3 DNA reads TGTGCCAGCAGCTTCCCTGGAGTGGGACTAGCGGGAATTGAGCAGTTCTTC.

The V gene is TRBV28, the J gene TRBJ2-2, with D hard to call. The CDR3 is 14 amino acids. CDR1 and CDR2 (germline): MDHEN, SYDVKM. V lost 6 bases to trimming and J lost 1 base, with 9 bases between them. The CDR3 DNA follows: TGTGCCAGCAGCCCGGACGGGAACACCGGGGAGCTGTTTTTT. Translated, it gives CASSPDGNTGELFF.

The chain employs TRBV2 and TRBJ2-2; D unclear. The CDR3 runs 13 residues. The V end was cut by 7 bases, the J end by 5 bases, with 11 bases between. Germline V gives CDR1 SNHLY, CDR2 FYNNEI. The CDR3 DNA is TGTGCCAGCATAGACGGATCAACCGGGGAGCTGTTTTTT. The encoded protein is CASIDGSTGELFF.

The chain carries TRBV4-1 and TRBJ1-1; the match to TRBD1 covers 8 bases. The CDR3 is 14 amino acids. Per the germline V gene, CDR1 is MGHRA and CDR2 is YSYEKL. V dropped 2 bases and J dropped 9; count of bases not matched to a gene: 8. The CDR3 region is CASSQTGGLEKAFF. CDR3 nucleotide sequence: TGCGCCAGCAGCCAAACAGGGGGGTTGGAAAAAGCTTTCTTT.

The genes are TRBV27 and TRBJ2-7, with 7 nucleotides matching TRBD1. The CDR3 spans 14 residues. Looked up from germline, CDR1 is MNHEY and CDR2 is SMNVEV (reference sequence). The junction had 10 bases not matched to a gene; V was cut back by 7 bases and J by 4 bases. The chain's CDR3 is CASTWAGGGYEQYF. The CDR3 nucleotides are TGTGCCAGCACTTGGGCAGGGGGTGGTTACGAGCAGTACTTC.

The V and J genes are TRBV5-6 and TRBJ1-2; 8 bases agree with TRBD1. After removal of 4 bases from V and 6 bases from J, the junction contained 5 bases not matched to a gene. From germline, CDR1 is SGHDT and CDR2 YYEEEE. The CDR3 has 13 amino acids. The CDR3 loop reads CASSLGTGDGYTF. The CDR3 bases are TGTGCCAGCAGCCTAGGGACAGGTGATGGCTACACCTTC.

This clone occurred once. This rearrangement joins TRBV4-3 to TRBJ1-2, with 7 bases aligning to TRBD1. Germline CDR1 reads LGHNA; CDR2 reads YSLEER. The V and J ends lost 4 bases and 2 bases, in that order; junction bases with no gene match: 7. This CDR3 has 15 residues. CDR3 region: CASSPRTGGNYGYTF. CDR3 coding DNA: TGCGCCAGCAGCCCCCGGACAGGAGGGAACTATGGCTACACCTTC.

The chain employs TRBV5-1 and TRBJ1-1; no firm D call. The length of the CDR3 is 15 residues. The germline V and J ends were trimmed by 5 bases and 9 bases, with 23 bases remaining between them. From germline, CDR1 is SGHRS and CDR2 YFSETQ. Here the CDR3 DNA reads TGCGCCAGCAGGATGGAAGTTAGTACAGCCCTTCAAGCTTTCTTT. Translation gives CASRMEVSTALQAFF. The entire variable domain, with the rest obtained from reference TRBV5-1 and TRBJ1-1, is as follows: KAGVTQTPRYLIKTRGQQVTLSCSPISGHRSVSWYQQTPGQGLQFLFEYFSETQRNKGNFPGRFSGRQFSNSRSEMNVSTLELGDSALYLCASRMEVSTALQAFFGQGTRLTVV.

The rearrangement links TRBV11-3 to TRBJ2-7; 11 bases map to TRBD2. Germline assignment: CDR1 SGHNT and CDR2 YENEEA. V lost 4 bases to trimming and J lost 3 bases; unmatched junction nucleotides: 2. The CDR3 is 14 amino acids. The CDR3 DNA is TGTGCCAGCAGCTCGGGACTAGCGGTCTACGAGCAGTACTTC. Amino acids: CASSSGLAVYEQYF.

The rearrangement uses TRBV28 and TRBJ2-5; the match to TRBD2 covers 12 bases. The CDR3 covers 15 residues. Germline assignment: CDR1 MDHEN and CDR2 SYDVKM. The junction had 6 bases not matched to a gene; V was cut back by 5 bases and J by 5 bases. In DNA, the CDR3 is TGTGCCAGCAGTACCCTAGCGGGAGGGGGGGAGACCCAGTACTTC. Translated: CASSTLAGGGETQYF.

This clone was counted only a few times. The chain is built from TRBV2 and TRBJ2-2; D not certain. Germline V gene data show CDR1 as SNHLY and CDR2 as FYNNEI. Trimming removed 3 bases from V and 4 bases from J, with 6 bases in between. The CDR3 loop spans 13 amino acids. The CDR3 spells CASSEAFTGELFF. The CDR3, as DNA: TGTGCCAGCAGTGAGGCCTTCACCGGGGAGCTGTTTTTT.

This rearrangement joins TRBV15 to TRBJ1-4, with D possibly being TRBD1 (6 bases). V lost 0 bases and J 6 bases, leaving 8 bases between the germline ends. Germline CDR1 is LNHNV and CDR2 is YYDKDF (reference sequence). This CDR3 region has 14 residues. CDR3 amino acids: CATSRERQDEKLFF. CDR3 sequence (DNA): TGTGCCACCAGCAGAGAAAGACAGGATGAAAAACTGTTTTTT.

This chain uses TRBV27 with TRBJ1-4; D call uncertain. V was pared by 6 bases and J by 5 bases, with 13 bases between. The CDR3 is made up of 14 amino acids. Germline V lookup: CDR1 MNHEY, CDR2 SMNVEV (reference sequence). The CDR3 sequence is CASSPLPGNEKLFF. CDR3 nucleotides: TGTGCCAGCAGCCCCCTACCCGGGAATGAAAAACTGTTTTTT. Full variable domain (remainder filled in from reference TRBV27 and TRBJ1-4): EAQVTQNPRYLITVTGKKLTVTCSQNMNHEYMSWYRQDPGLGLRQIYYSMNVEVTDKGDVPEGYKVSRKEKRNFPLILESPSPNQTSLYFCASSPLPGNEKLFFGSGTQLSVL.